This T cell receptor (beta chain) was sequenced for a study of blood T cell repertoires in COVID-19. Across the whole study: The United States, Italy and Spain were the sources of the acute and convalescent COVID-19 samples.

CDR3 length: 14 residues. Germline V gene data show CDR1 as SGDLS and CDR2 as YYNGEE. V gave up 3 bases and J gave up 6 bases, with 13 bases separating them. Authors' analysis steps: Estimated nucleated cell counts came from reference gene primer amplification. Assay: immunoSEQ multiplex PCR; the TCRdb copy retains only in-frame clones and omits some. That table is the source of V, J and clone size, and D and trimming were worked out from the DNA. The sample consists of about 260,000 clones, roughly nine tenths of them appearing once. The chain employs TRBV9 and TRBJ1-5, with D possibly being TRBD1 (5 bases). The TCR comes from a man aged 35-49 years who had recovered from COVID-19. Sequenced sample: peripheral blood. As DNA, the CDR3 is TGTGCCAGCAGCGAATGGGGAGGGGTTCAGCCCCAGCATTTT. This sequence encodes CASSEWGGVQPQHF.